The rows below give T cell receptor beta chains drawn from one sample of a study of T-cell reconstitution after alpha-beta-depleted transplantation in children. One entry per CDR3 protein results from TCRdb running MiXCR on the PCR reads. The data contain fewer than 400,000 distinct CDR3 sequences, 20% to 30% of them seen just once; the ten biggest clones take up about a tenth. The sequenced sample was PBMCs, mostly from graft donor cells, obtained 180 days after TCRalphabeta/CD19-depleted stem cell transplant. These receptors came from a male patient under 18 who had a stem cell transplant for acute lymphoblastic leukemia, so the T cells may come from the graft donor. CDR3s include the opening cysteine and the closing phenylalanine or tryptophan. The D gene is left open where the match is weak. Clone size, where shown, is once, few, many, or a class for clones that have expanded.

CDR3: CASSVRGLITDTQYF; DNA: TGTGCCAGCAGCGTAAGGGGCCTTATCACAGATACGCAGTATTTT; V: TRBV9; D: -; J: TRBJ2-3; size: -
CDR3: CASSSGDRGHQPQHF; DNA: TGTGCCAGCAGCTCCGGGGACAGGGGACATCAGCCCCAGCATTTT; V: TRBV7-9; D: TRBD1; J: TRBJ1-5; size: -
CDR3: CASSVLSYEQYF; DNA: TGCGCCAGCAGCGTACTAAGCTACGAGCAGTACTTC; V: TRBV5-1; D: -; J: TRBJ2-7; size: -
CDR3: CASSLLSGRPGETQYF; DNA: TGCGCCAGCAGCTTACTTTCCGGGAGGCCAGGGGAGACCCAGTACTTC; V: TRBV5-1; D: TRBD2; J: TRBJ2-5; size: many
CDR3: CASSVALGGSYEQYF; DNA: TGTGCCAGCAGCGTAGCTCTCGGCGGGAGCTACGAGCAGTACTTC; V: TRBV9; D: TRBD2; J: TRBJ2-7; size: few
CDR3: CASSLAGLASYEQYF; DNA: TGTGCCAGCAGCTTAGCGGGACTGGCCTCCTACGAGCAGTACTTC; V: TRBV7-9; D: -; J: TRBJ2-7; size: -
CDR3: CASSSRGYRTTEAFF; DNA: TGCGCCAGCAGTTCGAGGGGCTACCGAACCACTGAAGCTTTCTTT; V: TRBV5-1; D: -; J: TRBJ1-1; size: -
CDR3: CASSMRTSTTQYF; DNA: TGTGCCAGCAGCATGAGGACTAGCACAACGCAGTATTTT; V: TRBV7-9; D: TRBD2; J: TRBJ2-3; size: -
CDR3: CASSSVSGGDEQFF; DNA: TGTGCCAGCAGCTCCGTCTCAGGGGGCGATGAGCAGTTCTTC; V: TRBV5-6; D: TRBD1; J: TRBJ2-1; size: -
CDR3: CASSYSSGIYNEQFF; DNA: TGTGCCAGCAGTTACTCGAGCGGGATCTACAATGAGCAGTTCTTC; V: TRBV6-2/TRBV6-3; D: TRBD2; J: TRBJ2-1; size: many
CDR3: CASSLRLPAGVERNEQFF; DNA: TGTGCCAGCAGCCTTCGACTGCCAGCGGGAGTGGAACGCAATGAGCAGTTCTTC; V: TRBV7-3; D: TRBD2; J: TRBJ2-1; size: -
CDR3: CASSLEGGLAGGETQYF; DNA: TGCGCCAGCAGCTTGGAAGGGGGACTAGCGGGAGGCGAGACCCAGTACTTC; V: TRBV5-1; D: TRBD2; J: TRBJ2-5; size: -
CDR3: CAISDLDREFLLDTGELFF; DNA: TGTGCCATCTCCGACTTGGACAGGGAGTTTCTATTAGACACCGGGGAGCTGTTTTTT; V: TRBV10-3; D: TRBD1; J: TRBJ2-2; size: few
CDR3: CASCNLAGATGELFF; DNA: TGCGCCAGCTGCAATCTAGCGGGAGCGACCGGGGAGCTGTTTTTT; V: TRBV5-1; D: TRBD2; J: TRBJ2-2; size: -